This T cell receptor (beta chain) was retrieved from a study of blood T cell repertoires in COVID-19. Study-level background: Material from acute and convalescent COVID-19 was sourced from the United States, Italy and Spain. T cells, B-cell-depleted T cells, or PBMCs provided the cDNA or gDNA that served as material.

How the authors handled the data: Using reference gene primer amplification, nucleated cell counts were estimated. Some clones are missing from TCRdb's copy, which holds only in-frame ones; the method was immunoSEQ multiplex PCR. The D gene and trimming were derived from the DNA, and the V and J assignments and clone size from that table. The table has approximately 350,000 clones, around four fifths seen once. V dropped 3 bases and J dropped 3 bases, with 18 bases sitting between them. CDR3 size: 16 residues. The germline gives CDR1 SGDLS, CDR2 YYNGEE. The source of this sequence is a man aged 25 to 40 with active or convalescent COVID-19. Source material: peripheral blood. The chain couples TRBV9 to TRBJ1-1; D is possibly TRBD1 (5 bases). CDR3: CASSASGGLGDTEAFF. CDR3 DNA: TGTGCCAGCAGCGCGTCTGGAGGGTTAGGGGACACTGAAGCTTTCTTT.